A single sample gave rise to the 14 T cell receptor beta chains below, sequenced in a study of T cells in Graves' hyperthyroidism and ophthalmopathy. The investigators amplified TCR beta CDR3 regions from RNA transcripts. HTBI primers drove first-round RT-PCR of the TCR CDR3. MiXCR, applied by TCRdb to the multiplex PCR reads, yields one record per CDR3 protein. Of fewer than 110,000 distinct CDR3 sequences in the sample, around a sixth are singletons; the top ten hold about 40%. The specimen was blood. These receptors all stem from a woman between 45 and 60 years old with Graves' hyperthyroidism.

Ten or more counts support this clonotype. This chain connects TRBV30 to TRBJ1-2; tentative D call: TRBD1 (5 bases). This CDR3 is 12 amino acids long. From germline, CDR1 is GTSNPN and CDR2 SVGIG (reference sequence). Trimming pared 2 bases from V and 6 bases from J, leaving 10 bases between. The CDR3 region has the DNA TGTGCCTGGAGTCGGGGGAATGATGGCTACACCTTC. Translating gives CAWSRGNDGYTF.

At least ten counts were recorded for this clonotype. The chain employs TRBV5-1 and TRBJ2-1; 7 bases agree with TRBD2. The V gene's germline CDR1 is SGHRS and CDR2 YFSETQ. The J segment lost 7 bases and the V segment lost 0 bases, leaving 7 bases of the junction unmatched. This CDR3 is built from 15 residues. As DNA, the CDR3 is TGCGCCAGCAGCTTGGGAGCGGGATGGGGAAATGAGCAGTTCTTC. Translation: CASSLGAGWGNEQFF.

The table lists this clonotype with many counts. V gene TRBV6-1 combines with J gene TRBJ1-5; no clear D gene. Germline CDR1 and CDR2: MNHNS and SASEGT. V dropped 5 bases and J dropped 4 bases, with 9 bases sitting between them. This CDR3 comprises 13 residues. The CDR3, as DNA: TGTGCCAGCAGTCGCGCGGGTAATCAGCCCCAGCATTTT. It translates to CASSRAGNQPQHF.

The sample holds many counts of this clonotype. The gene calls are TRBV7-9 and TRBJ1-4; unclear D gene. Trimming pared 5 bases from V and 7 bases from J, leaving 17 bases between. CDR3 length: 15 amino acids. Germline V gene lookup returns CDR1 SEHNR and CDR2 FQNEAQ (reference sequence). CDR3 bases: TGTGCCAGCAGCGCCGGAGAACAGCGGATTGAAAAACTGTTTTTT. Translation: CASSAGEQRIEKLFF.

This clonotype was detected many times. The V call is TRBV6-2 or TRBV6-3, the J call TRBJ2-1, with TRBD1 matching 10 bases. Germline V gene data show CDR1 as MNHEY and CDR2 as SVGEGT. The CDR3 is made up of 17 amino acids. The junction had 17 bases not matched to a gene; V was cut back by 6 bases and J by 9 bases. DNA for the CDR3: TGTGCCAGCAGCCCCGGGATAGGGACAGGGGATAAGTCTGAGCAGTTCTTC. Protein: CASSPGIGTGDKSEQFF.

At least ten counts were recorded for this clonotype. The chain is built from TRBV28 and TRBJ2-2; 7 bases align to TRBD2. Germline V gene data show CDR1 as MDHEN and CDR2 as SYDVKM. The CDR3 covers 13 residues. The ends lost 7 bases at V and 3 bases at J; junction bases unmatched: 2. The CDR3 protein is CASTGRDTGELFF. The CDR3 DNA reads TGTGCCAGCACAGGGAGGGACACCGGGGAGCTGTTTTTT. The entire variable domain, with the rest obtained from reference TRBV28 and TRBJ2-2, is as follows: DVKVTQSSRYLVKRTGEKVFLECVQDMDHENMFWYRQDPGLGLRLIYFSYDVKMKEKGDIPEGYSVSREKKERFSLILESASTNQTSMYLCASTGRDTGELFFGEGSRLTVL.

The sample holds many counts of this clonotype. The CDR3 spells CASSGEPWANVLTF. The CDR3, as DNA: TGTGCCAGCAGCGGTGAACCGTGGGCCAACGTCCTGACTTTC. The chain employs TRBV28 and TRBJ2-6; D not certain. The CDR3 contains 14 residues. Looked up from germline, CDR1 is MDHEN and CDR2 is SYDVKM. V gave up 6 bases and J gave up 5 bases, with 11 bases separating them. The full variable domain, completed using reference TRBV28 and TRBJ2-6, is DVKVTQSSRYLVKRTGEKVFLECVQDMDHENMFWYRQDPGLGLRLIYFSYDVKMKEKGDIPEGYSVSREKKERFSLILESASTNQTSMYLCASSGEPWANVLTFGAGSRLTVL.

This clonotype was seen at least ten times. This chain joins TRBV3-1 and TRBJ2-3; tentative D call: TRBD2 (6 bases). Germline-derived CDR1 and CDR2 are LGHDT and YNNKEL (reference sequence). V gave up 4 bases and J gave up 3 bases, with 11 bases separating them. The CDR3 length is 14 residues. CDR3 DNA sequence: TGTGCCAGCAGCCGATCCGGGGGAACAGATACGCAGTATTTT. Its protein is CASSRSGGTDTQYF.

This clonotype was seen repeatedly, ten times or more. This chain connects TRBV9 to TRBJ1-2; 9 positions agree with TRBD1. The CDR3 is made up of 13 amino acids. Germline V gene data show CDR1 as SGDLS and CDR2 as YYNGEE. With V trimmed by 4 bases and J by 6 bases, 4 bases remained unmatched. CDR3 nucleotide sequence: TGTGCCAGCAGCTCACAGGGGGCCCATGGCTACACCTTC. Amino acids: CASSSQGAHGYTF.

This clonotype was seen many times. Here the CDR3 DNA reads TGTGCCATCAGTGAGTCGACTAGCGGGAATAGAGATACGCAGTATTTT. Encoded protein: CAISESTSGNRDTQYF. V usage is TRBV10-3 and J usage is TRBJ2-3; TRBD2 matches 11 bases. The CDR3 length is 16 residues. Trimming took 0 bases from V and 5 from J; bases not matched to a gene: 4. The germline gives CDR1 ENHRY, CDR2 SYGVKD.

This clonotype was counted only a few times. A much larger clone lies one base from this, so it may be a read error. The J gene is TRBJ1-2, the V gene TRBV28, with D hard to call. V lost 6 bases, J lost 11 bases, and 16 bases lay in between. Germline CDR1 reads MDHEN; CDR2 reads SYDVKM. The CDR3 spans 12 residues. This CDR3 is CASSWVGTGYTF. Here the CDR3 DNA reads TGTGCCAGCAGCTGGGTCGGAACTGGGTACACCTTC.

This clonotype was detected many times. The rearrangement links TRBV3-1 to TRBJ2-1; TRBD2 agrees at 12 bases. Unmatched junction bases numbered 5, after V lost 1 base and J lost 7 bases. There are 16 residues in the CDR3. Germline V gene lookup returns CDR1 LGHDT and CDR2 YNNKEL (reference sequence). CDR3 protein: CASSQGLAGGANEQFF. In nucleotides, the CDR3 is TGTGCCAGCAGCCAAGGGCTAGCGGGGGGGGCGAATGAGCAGTTCTTC.

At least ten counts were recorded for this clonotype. CDR3 residues: CSARDLGGGGKGNEQFF. CDR3 nucleotides: TGCAGTGCTAGAGATCTGGGGGGAGGTGGGAAGGGGAATGAGCAGTTCTTC. This sequence joins TRBV20-1 and TRBJ2-1; a weak D match, TRBD2 (6 bases). This CDR3 is built from 17 residues. The V end was cut by 0 bases, the J end by 7 bases, with 22 bases between. Looked up from germline, CDR1 is DFQATT and CDR2 is SNEGSKA (reference sequence).

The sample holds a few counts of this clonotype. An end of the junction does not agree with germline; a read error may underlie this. As DNA, the CDR3 is TGCAGTGCTAGAGACGGGAACCTCGGCTACACTTTC. It codes for CSARDGNLGYTF. The V and J genes are TRBV20-1 and TRBJ1-2, with D hard to call. CDR3 length: 12 amino acids. Germline loops: CDR1 DFQATT, CDR2 SNEGSKA (reference sequence).